Listed below are T cell receptor beta chains from one sample, sequenced in a study of cytomegalovirus exposure and HLA in healthy donors. Some clones are missing from TCRdb's copy, which holds only in-frame ones; the method was immunoSEQ multiplex PCR. Here the sample spans 100,000 to 150,000 clones, around 80% being singletons. Material for sequencing was PBMCs. These receptors were collected from a boy between 2 and 10 years old in good health and CMV-seronegative. The CDR3 runs from the conserved cysteine through the conserved F or W. The order of the fields is J gene, D gene, V gene, clone size, CDR3 DNA, CDR3 protein. A D gene is named only where the DNA matches it firmly. Size is omitted from some rows. Given values are once, few, many or a class for expanded clones.

j_gene: TRBJ2-5
d_gene: .
v_gene: TRBV5-4
abundance: once
CDR3nt: TGTGCCAGCAGATTGGACACACAGACGGAGACCCAGTACTTC
CDR3aa: CASRLDTQTETQYF

j_gene: TRBJ1-4
d_gene: TRBD1
v_gene: TRBV2
abundance: many
CDR3nt: TGTGCCAGCAGTGTCGAGGGGGCGAGGGAAAAACTGTTTTTT
CDR3aa: CASSVEGAREKLFF

j_gene: TRBJ2-7
d_gene: TRBD1
v_gene: TRBV4-1
abundance: .
CDR3nt: TGCGCCAGCAGCCGTACGGGACAGCCAAGCTCCTACGAGCAGTACTTC
CDR3aa: CASSRTGQPSSYEQYF

j_gene: TRBJ1-2
d_gene: .
v_gene: TRBV9
abundance: .
CDR3nt: TGTGCCAGCAGAGCACAGGGCGGGTATGGCTACACCTTC
CDR3aa: CASRAQGGYGYTF

j_gene: TRBJ1-2
d_gene: .
v_gene: TRBV7-2
abundance: .
CDR3nt: TGTGCCAGCAGCCTCGAGCCTACAGTCTTTGCTGGTGGCTACACCTTC
CDR3aa: CASSLEPTVFAGGYTF

j_gene: TRBJ2-7
d_gene: .
v_gene: TRBV19
abundance: few
CDR3nt: TGTGCCAGTAGTACCTCAGGGAACGAGCAGTACTTC
CDR3aa: CASSTSGNEQYF

j_gene: TRBJ2-1
d_gene: .
v_gene: TRBV10-1
abundance: .
CDR3nt: TGCGCCAGCAGTGAGACTACCTACAATGAGCAGTTCTTC
CDR3aa: CASSETTYNEQFF

j_gene: TRBJ2-1
d_gene: TRBD2
v_gene: TRBV19
abundance: .
CDR3nt: TGTGCCAGTAGTTCCGCCGGGACTAGCGGGGGGTTCTTC
CDR3aa: CASSSAGTSGGFF

j_gene: TRBJ1-2
d_gene: TRBD1
v_gene: TRBV5-6
abundance: .
CDR3nt: TGTGCCAGCAGCTGGGGACAGGGGTTCGAAGGCTACACCTTC
CDR3aa: CASSWGQGFEGYTF

j_gene: TRBJ1-2
d_gene: TRBD1
v_gene: TRBV2
abundance: .
CDR3nt: TGTGCCAGCAGTGAAGCGCTTCGGGACAGTCATGGCTACACCTTC
CDR3aa: CASSEALRDSHGYTF

j_gene: TRBJ1-2
d_gene: TRBD1
v_gene: TRBV25-1
abundance: .
CDR3nt: TGTGCCAGCAGTGACTTCAGGACAGGGGGGAGCTACACCTTC
CDR3aa: CASSDFRTGGSYTF

j_gene: TRBJ2-5
d_gene: TRBD2
v_gene: TRBV9
abundance: .
CDR3nt: TGTGCCAGCAGCCCTAGCGGCGCAGGGGAGACCCAGTACTTC
CDR3aa: CASSPSGAGETQYF

j_gene: TRBJ2-4
d_gene: .
v_gene: TRBV19
abundance: .
CDR3nt: TGTGCCAGTACTTTCTCCGCGGGCCGGGGAAAAAACATTCAGTACTTC
CDR3aa: CASTFSAGRGKNIQYF

j_gene: TRBJ1-2
d_gene: .
v_gene: TRBV9
abundance: .
CDR3nt: TGTGCCAGCAGCGTCGGGGTTGGCTACACCTTC
CDR3aa: CASSVGVGYTF

j_gene: TRBJ1-1
d_gene: .
v_gene: TRBV9
abundance: .
CDR3nt: TGTGCCAGCAGCGTAGGAAGTACTAACACTGAAGCTTTCTTT
CDR3aa: CASSVGSTNTEAFF

j_gene: TRBJ1-2
d_gene: TRBD1
v_gene: TRBV7-9
abundance: .
CDR3nt: TGTGCCAGCGCACCCCCCTTAGAGACAGGGATTAACTATGGCTACACCTTC
CDR3aa: CASAPPLETGINYGYTF

j_gene: TRBJ2-6
d_gene: .
v_gene: TRBV7-3
abundance: .
CDR3nt: TGTGCCAGCAGCTTATCGTGGCTTCCAACTGGGGCCAACGTCCTGACTTTC
CDR3aa: CASSLSWLPTGANVLTF

j_gene: TRBJ2-3
d_gene: TRBD1
v_gene: TRBV2
abundance: .
CDR3nt: TGTGCCAGCAGTGAGACAGGGACCGACACAGATACGCAGTATTTT
CDR3aa: CASSETGTDTDTQYF

j_gene: TRBJ1-5
d_gene: .
v_gene: TRBV4-1
abundance: once
CDR3nt: TGCGCCAGCAGCGCAACAGAGAATAGCAATCAGCCCCAGCATTTT
CDR3aa: CASSATENSNQPQHF

j_gene: TRBJ1-1
d_gene: TRBD1
v_gene: TRBV7-2
abundance: .
CDR3nt: TGTGCCAGCAGCCCTGACAGGGGGCTCACTGAAGCTTTCTTT
CDR3aa: CASSPDRGLTEAFF

j_gene: TRBJ2-1
d_gene: TRBD2
v_gene: TRBV27
abundance: few
CDR3nt: TGTGCCAGCGGCGGTGGACTAGCCCCCTACAATGAGCAGTTCTTC
CDR3aa: CASGGGLAPYNEQFF

j_gene: TRBJ2-1
d_gene: .
v_gene: TRBV29-1
abundance: .
CDR3nt: TGCAGCGTCCTTCAAAAAACTAACAATGAGCAGTTCTTC
CDR3aa: CSVLQKTNNEQFF

j_gene: TRBJ2-1
d_gene: TRBD2
v_gene: TRBV6-5
abundance: .
CDR3nt: TGTGCCAGCACGAAGAGCGGGATTAACTACAATGAGCAGTTCTTC
CDR3aa: CASTKSGINYNEQFF

j_gene: TRBJ1-6
d_gene: TRBD1
v_gene: TRBV4-2
abundance: .
CDR3nt: TGTGCCAGCAGCCAAGATCTGACAGGGGATTCACCCCTCCACTTT
CDR3aa: CASSQDLTGDSPLHF

j_gene: TRBJ1-1
d_gene: .
v_gene: TRBV5-6
abundance: .
CDR3nt: TGTGCCAGCAGCCCGCGGGAGTCCTACACTGAAGCTTTCTTT
CDR3aa: CASSPRESYTEAFF

j_gene: TRBJ2-7
d_gene: .
v_gene: TRBV7-3
abundance: .
CDR3nt: TGTGCCAGCAGCCCGACAGGTTTAACCTACGAGCAGTACTTC
CDR3aa: CASSPTGLTYEQYF

j_gene: TRBJ2-2
d_gene: .
v_gene: TRBV6-5
abundance: .
CDR3nt: TGTGCCAGCAGTTACTGGGGGGAAGGGGCCGGGGAGCTGTTTTTT
CDR3aa: CASSYWGEGAGELFF

j_gene: TRBJ2-3
d_gene: TRBD2
v_gene: TRBV6-4
abundance: .
CDR3nt: TGTGCCAGCAGTGCGGGGCGGGAGTCCACAGATACGCAGTATTTT
CDR3aa: CASSAGRESTDTQYF

j_gene: TRBJ2-3
d_gene: .
v_gene: TRBV27
abundance: .
CDR3nt: TGTGCCAGCAGTTCCCCGGGACTTCGGGATGATACGCAGTATTTT
CDR3aa: CASSSPGLRDDTQYF

j_gene: TRBJ2-7
d_gene: .
v_gene: TRBV18
abundance: .
CDR3nt: TGTGCCAGCTCGGTAGACAGGTCGAACTCCTACGAGCAGTACTTC
CDR3aa: CASSVDRSNSYEQYF

j_gene: TRBJ1-4
d_gene: .
v_gene: TRBV5-6
abundance: .
CDR3nt: TGTGCCAGCAGCATATCTGAAAAACTGTTTTTT
CDR3aa: CASSISEKLFF

j_gene: TRBJ1-2
d_gene: .
v_gene: TRBV7-8
abundance: .
CDR3nt: TGTGCCAGCAGCCCACCTCGAGGCGGCTACACCTTC
CDR3aa: CASSPPRGGYTF

j_gene: TRBJ2-3
d_gene: TRBD2
v_gene: TRBV6-4
abundance: few
CDR3nt: TGTGCCAGCAGTGACTCACTAGCGGGAGGGCCAGATACGCAGTATTTT
CDR3aa: CASSDSLAGGPDTQYF

j_gene: TRBJ2-2
d_gene: TRBD1
v_gene: TRBV6-5
abundance: .
CDR3nt: TGTGCCAGCGGACGGACAGGGGACACCGGGGAGCTGTTTTTT
CDR3aa: CASGRTGDTGELFF

j_gene: TRBJ1-5
d_gene: .
v_gene: TRBV18
abundance: .
CDR3nt: TGTGCCAGCTCACCCCAAGCGGACAGTCCTTTCCAGCCCCAGCATTTT
CDR3aa: CASSPQADSPFQPQHF

j_gene: TRBJ1-4
d_gene: .
v_gene: TRBV2
abundance: .
CDR3nt: TGTGCCAGCAGGGGCTCGGCCCTTGGAAAACTGTTTTTT
CDR3aa: CASRGSALGKLFF

j_gene: TRBJ1-2
d_gene: .
v_gene: TRBV7-9
abundance: .
CDR3nt: TGTGCCAGCAGCCACGGGGGGGGAGATGGCTACACCTTC
CDR3aa: CASSHGGGDGYTF

j_gene: TRBJ1-1
d_gene: .
v_gene: TRBV2
abundance: few
CDR3nt: TGTGCCACCGGGAGGAGGTCGGGGGGCGGCACTGAAGCTTTCTTT
CDR3aa: CATGRRSGGGTEAFF

j_gene: TRBJ1-6
d_gene: .
v_gene: TRBV6-4
abundance: .
CDR3nt: TGTGCCAGCAGTGACTCTGGGGAGCCGCGTTCACCCCTCCACTTT
CDR3aa: CASSDSGEPRSPLHF

j_gene: TRBJ1-1
d_gene: .
v_gene: TRBV6-6
abundance: .
CDR3nt: TGTGCCAGCAGAGTAAGGGGGTCGAACACTGAAGCTTTCTTT
CDR3aa: CASRVRGSNTEAFF

j_gene: TRBJ2-1
d_gene: .
v_gene: TRBV18
abundance: .
CDR3nt: TGTGCCAGCTCACCGCAAGCGAGAGCTTACAATGAGCAGTTCTTC
CDR3aa: CASSPQARAYNEQFF

j_gene: TRBJ1-1
d_gene: .
v_gene: TRBV5-1
abundance: .
CDR3nt: TGCGCCAGCAGCTCCTCAGGGTCAAACACTGAAGCTTTCTTT
CDR3aa: CASSSSGSNTEAFF

j_gene: TRBJ1-3
d_gene: .
v_gene: TRBV6-5
abundance: .
CDR3nt: TGTGCCAGCAGTTACTCGAAGGACATAGGAAACACCATATATTTT
CDR3aa: CASSYSKDIGNTIYF

j_gene: TRBJ1-2
d_gene: .
v_gene: TRBV15
abundance: few
CDR3nt: TGTGCCACCAGCAATGAGGATTTTAACTATGGCTACACCTTC
CDR3aa: CATSNEDFNYGYTF

j_gene: TRBJ2-2
d_gene: .
v_gene: TRBV5-1
abundance: few
CDR3nt: TGCGCCAGCAGCTTACAGAACACCGGGGAGCTGTTTTTT
CDR3aa: CASSLQNTGELFF